Below, one TCR beta chain is given with its context. What it binds is not known. The data belong to a study of T cells after yellow fever vaccination. Study outcomes and limitations: Compared with primary, the secondary response was weaker and peaked at day 5, not 15.

Germline CDR1 reads SGHRS; CDR2 reads YFSETQ. Unmatched junction bases numbered 4, after V lost 3 bases and J lost 2 bases. The CDR3 covers 14 residues. Using its own MiXCR run on the 5' RACE reads, TCRdb lists one record per CDR3 protein. Found here are 100,000 to 150,000 distinct CDR3 sequences, roughly 9% of them singletons; the top ten hold approximately 37%. The TCR was taken from a man aged 18 to 30 who received the YFV17D yellow fever vaccine. V usage is TRBV5-1 and J usage is TRBJ1-1; the match to TRBD1 covers 7 bases. The sample in question was CD8+ T cells sorted from PBMCs, obtained on the day of the yellow fever booster vaccination. The CDR3 loop is CASSYRDSNTEAFF. As DNA, the CDR3 is TGCGCCAGCAGCTATAGGGACAGCAACACTGAAGCTTTCTTT.